Listed below are T cell receptor beta chains from one sample, sequenced in a study of Graves' ophthalmopathy and Graves' hyperthyroidism. TCRdb itself ran the multiplex PCR reads through MiXCR, one entry per CDR3 protein. The sample lists around 340,000 distinct CDR3 sequences; roughly a sixth were seen once. Sequenced material: peripheral blood. The receptors were gathered from an adult man with Graves' ophthalmopathy. The CDR3 runs from the conserved cysteine through the conserved F or W. Fields, in order: CDR3 DNA, CDR3 protein, clone size, D gene, CDR3 length, V gene, J gene. A D gene is named only where the DNA matches it firmly. Clone size is stated in some rows and not others, as once, few, many or a class when expanded.

TGTGCCAGCACCCCGTGGGGACCCTACGAGCAGTACTTC	CASTPWGPYEQYF	few	-	13	TRBV7-2	TRBJ2-7
TGTGCCAGCACCCAGACAGGGGGTTCTGGAAACACCATATATTTT	CASTQTGGSGNTIYF	many	TRBD1	15	TRBV11-2	TRBJ1-3
TGTGCCACCGAGGACACCGCCTATGGCTACACCTTC	CATEDTAYGYTF	-	-	12	TRBV12-3/TRBV12-4	TRBJ1-2
TGTGCCAGCAGTGAGTTTGACGAGCAGTACTTC	CASSEFDEQYF	-	-	11	TRBV6-1	TRBJ2-7
TGTGCCAGCAGCCGGGACAGGACAGGGGAGCAGTACTTC	CASSRDRTGEQYF	many	TRBD1	13	TRBV11-2	TRBJ2-7
TGTGCCAGCAGTCGACAGGAAATATCGAACACCGGGGAGCTGTTTTTT	CASSRQEISNTGELFF	many	-	16	TRBV6-1	TRBJ2-2
TGCAGCGGCCAGGGGGGAAGGGGGAACACTGAAGCTTTCTTT	CSGQGGRGNTEAFF	many	TRBD1	14	TRBV29-1	TRBJ1-1
TGCAGTGCTAGACCCACAGGGGGCCACACCGGGGAGCTGTTTTTT	CSARPTGGHTGELFF	few	TRBD1	15	TRBV20-1	TRBJ2-2
TGTGCCATCAGTGGTGGGACTAGCGGGGAGACCCAGTACTTC	CAISGGTSGETQYF	many	TRBD2	14	TRBV10-3	TRBJ2-5
TGCAGTGCACCCGGGAGTAGCCCCGGATACGAGCAGTACTTC	CSAPGSSPGYEQYF	many	-	14	TRBV20-1	TRBJ2-7
TGCAGTGCTAGAGACCAGGGACAGGGTGTCTGGCAGCCCCAGCATTTT	CSARDQGQGVWQPQHF	many	TRBD1	16	TRBV20-1	TRBJ1-5
TGTGCCACCAGCAACGGACAGGTGCTTACTGGCTACACCTTC	CATSNGQVLTGYTF	-	TRBD1	14	TRBV15	TRBJ1-2
TGTGCCAGCAGTGCCCTGGCAGGGGGGCTGGAGACCCAGTACTTC	CASSALAGGLETQYF	many	-	15	TRBV2	TRBJ2-5
TGTGCCAGCAGTTTAGGGGCGGGGGAGCAAGAGACCCAGTACTTC	CASSLGAGEQETQYF	many	TRBD2	15	TRBV12-3/TRBV12-4	TRBJ2-5
TGTGCCAGCAGCCCGGGACAGGTCTCTACCTACGAGCAGTACTTC	CASSPGQVSTYEQYF	many	TRBD1	15	TRBV5-6	TRBJ2-7
TGTGCCAGCAGCGGGGGGAGCCCGGGACTAGAGGCTCGCAAGAGGTCCCAGTACTTC	CASSGGSPGLEARKRSQYF	-	TRBD2	19	TRBV7-8	TRBJ2-5
TGTGCCAGCAGTTTCCAGGGGGCTTGGGGCTACACCTTC	CASSFQGAWGYTF	many	TRBD1	13	TRBV12-3/TRBV12-4	TRBJ1-2
TGCAGCGCAGGACAGGCCTACGAGCAGTACTTC	CSAGQAYEQYF	-	TRBD1	11	TRBV29-1	TRBJ2-7
TGCAGCGTTTCCGGACCCTCTGGGGCCAACGTCCTGACTTTC	CSVSGPSGANVLTF	many	-	14	TRBV29-1	TRBJ2-6
TGTGCCAGCAGTTCCCCTAGTCGTTATGGATACGAGCAGTACTTC	CASSSPSRYGYEQYF	many	-	15	TRBV28	TRBJ2-7
TGCAGTGCTAGAGCCCCTATAAGGGCCGGGGAGCTGTTTTTT	CSARAPIRAGELFF	many	-	14	TRBV20-1	TRBJ2-2
TGCGCCAGCAGCTCGAAAGGGGAGAGCTACGAGCAGTACTTC	CASSSKGESYEQYF	many	-	14	TRBV5-1	TRBJ2-7
TGTGCCAGCAGTGTCGGACTAGTGCATTACGAGCAGTACTTC	CASSVGLVHYEQYF	-	TRBD2	14	TRBV12-3/TRBV12-4	TRBJ2-7
TGTGCCAGCAGTTTAGCGCGAGGCCCCAATCAGCCCCAGCATTTT	CASSLARGPNQPQHF	many	-	15	TRBV12-3/TRBV12-4	TRBJ1-5
TGTGCCAGTGCCCCCGGATTCGGACAGCCCCAGCATTTT	CASAPGFGQPQHF	many	-	13	TRBV2	TRBJ1-5
TGTGCCAGCCGGGGGGATGGAGATGAAAAACTGTTTTTT	CASRGDGDEKLFF	many	-	13	TRBV2	TRBJ1-4
TGTGCCAGTGCACGGGGAGTCACTGAAGCTTTCTTT	CASARGVTEAFF	many	-	12	TRBV6-4	TRBJ1-1
TGTGCCAGTTCGGCGTACGCCCCAGGGATGGGCTACACCTTC	CASSAYAPGMGYTF	many	-	14	TRBV6-1	TRBJ1-2
TGTGCCAGCAGCTTAGTCTTAAGGAACACTGAAGCTTTCTTT	CASSLVLRNTEAFF	many	-	14	TRBV7-2	TRBJ1-1
TGTGCCAGCCGGGGCAGCGTTAACTATGGCTACACCTTC	CASRGSVNYGYTF	-	-	13	TRBV12-3/TRBV12-4	TRBJ1-2
TGTGCCAGCTCCGGACAGGGCTCGAGCAATCAGCCCCAGCATTTT	CASSGQGSSNQPQHF	many	TRBD1	15	TRBV6-5	TRBJ1-5